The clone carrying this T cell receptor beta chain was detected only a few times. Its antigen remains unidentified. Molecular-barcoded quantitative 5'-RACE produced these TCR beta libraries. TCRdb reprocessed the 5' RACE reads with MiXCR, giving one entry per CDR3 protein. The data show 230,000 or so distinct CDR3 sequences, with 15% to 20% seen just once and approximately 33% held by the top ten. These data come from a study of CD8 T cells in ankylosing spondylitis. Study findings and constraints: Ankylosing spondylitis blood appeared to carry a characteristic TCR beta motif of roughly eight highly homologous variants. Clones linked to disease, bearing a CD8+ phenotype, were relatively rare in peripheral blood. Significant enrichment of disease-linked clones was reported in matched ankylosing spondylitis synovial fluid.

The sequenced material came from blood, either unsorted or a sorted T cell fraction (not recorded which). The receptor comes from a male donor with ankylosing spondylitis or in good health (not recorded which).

CDR3 residues: CASTPTRWGTDTQYF. The CDR3 DNA sequence: TGTGCCAGCACCCCGACTAGATGGGGCACAGATACGCAGTATTTT. V gene TRBV6-1 combines with J gene TRBJ2-3; D is perhaps TRBD2 (6 bases). With 7 bases removed from V and 1 base from J, the gap between germline ends came to 15 bases. Germline loops: CDR1 MNHNS, CDR2 SASEGT. This CDR3 contains 15 residues.